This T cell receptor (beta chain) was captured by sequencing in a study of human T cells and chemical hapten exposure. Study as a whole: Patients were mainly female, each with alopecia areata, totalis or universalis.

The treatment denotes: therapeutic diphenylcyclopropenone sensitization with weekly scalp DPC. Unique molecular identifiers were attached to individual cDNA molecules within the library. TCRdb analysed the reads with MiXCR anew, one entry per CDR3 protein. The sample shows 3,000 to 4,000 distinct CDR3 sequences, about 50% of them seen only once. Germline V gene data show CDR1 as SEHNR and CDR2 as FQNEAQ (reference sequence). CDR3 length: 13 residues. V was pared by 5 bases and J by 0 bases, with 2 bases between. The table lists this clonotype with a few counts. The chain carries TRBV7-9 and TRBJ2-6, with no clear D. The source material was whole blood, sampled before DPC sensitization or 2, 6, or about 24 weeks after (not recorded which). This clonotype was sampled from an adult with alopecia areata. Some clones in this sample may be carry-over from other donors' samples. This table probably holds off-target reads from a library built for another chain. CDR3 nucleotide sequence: TGTGCCAGCAGCCCCTCTGGGGCCAACGTCCTGACTTTC. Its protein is CASSPSGANVLTF.